One T cell receptor (beta chain) is described in this entry. How the authors handled the data: For nucleated cells, counts were estimated from reference gene primer amplification. Here immunoSEQ multiplex PCR was the method, and the copy in TCRdb shows in-frame clones only, minus some. V and J calls and clone size follow that table, whereas D and trimming were derived from the DNA. Counted here are about 300,000 clones, approximately 85% occurring once; the ten biggest clones make up 13%. These data belong to a study of blood T cell repertoires in COVID-19. Study overall: Acute and convalescent COVID-19 samples came from the United States, Italy and Spain. In each case, the material was cDNA or gDNA derived from T cells, B-cell-depleted T cells, or PBMCs.

Sequenced: peripheral blood. The receptor comes from a human donor in a cohort sampled during active COVID-19.

The CDR3 here is CASSMDRDRGPGANVLTF. The CDR3 nucleotides read TGTGCCAGTAGTATGGACCGGGACAGGGGGCCTGGGGCCAACGTCCTGACTTTC. V and J are TRBV19 and TRBJ2-6; the match to TRBD1 covers 12 bases. This CDR3 region has 18 residues. The germline CDR1 and CDR2 sequences are LNHDA and SQIVND (reference sequence). Trimming at V came to 3 bases and at J to 2 bases, leaving 5 bases not matched to a gene.